The sequence of this T cell receptor (beta chain) was determined in a study of regulatory T cells in long-lasting Graves disease (dated by TCRdb to about 2021). Study-level background: Antithyroid drugs had been taken for less than 3 months by newly diagnosed Graves' disease patients. Patients with persistent Graves' disease were compared with patients with newly diagnosed Graves' disease using TCR sequencing and RNA sequencing of peripheral blood. The study took place in China and was registered as a clinical trial. A total of about 35 samples underwent TCR sequencing: about 13 from persistent and roughly 20 from newly diagnosed Graves' disease patients.

This clonotype was observed a handful of times. Its antigen specificity is not known. The record has no base qualities; no much larger clone is one base away. What this sample's time point label stands for: newly diagnosed GD, antithyroid drugs for less than 3 months. For both TCR sequencing and RNA sequencing, RNA was extracted from PBMCs in TRIzol. The diagnosis of Graves' disease followed American Thyroid Association guidelines. Recruitment of patients was carried out at an endocrinology department in Xi'an, China. From each patient, around 9 milliliters of peripheral blood was collected into an EDTA anticoagulant tube. PBMCs were isolated by Ficoll Paque Plus density gradient separation without further T cell sorting. An Agilent 2100 Bioanalyzer and agarose gel were used to assess RNA quality, and a NanoDrop 2000 was used to measure RNA concentration. Libraries were prepared through multiplex PCR. The data were produced on an Illumina HiSeq 4000. TCR beta libraries were built with iRepertoire HTBI primers and Arm-PCR amplification of CDR3 regions. Before sequencing, the PCR products underwent gel purification. The authors' analysis ran thus. Across samples, 60 to 75 TRBV and over 11 TRBJ segments were identified and used for gene usage analysis of CDR3 amino acid clonotypes. COPE and FqMerger were used to merge the filtered high-quality paired reads into contigs. BLAST was used to align contigs to IMGT TRBV, TRBD and TRBJ reference genes, with CDR3 defined following IMGT. Highly expanded clones were defined as clonotypes with a frequency above 0.1%. Shannon entropy was used to measure repertoire diversity, and the Gini coefficient was used to measure V-J evenness. Clonotypes shared by more than one individual were considered public. TCRdb trimmed the raw reads at Q25, called clones with MiXCR and kept productive beta chains. Merged by CDR3 protein, the rows form single entries marked with the most common genes and DNA. TCRdb, not the original authors, processed these V and J calls. The sample includes 510,000 or so distinct CDR3 sequences, with around 11% observed a single time. Of the sample, over 7% falls within the top ten clones.

Study-level results and caveats: Persistent disease showed preferential use of TRBV28, TRBJ1-2 and TRBJ2-5, whereas newly diagnosed disease favored TRBV20-1 and TRBJ2-1. More public clonotypes were shared among persistent patients (fewer than 3,000) than among newly diagnosed patients (roughly 1,000). The small sample size was acknowledged by the authors as a limitation that may reduce accuracy. Persistent Graves' disease patients showed lower TCR Shannon entropy and fewer highly expanded clones than newly diagnosed patients, suggesting clonal expansion. Only the TCR beta chain was sequenced and analyzed. Peripheral blood alone was examined, since thyroid tissue, which constituted the primary lesion, could not be accessed.

V loses 0 bases of germline sequence and J loses 0 bases, and the interval between the two ends is 10 bases. CDR1 and CDR2 are drawn from the germline V gene: SGHRS, YFSETQ. Its CDR3 holds 16 amino acids, cysteine through phenylalanine. CDR3 DNA is the only sequence kept; it has 48 bases, read in frame from the first base. These data are also associated with another study on T cells in Graves' hyperthyroidism and ophthalmopathy. That second publication adds: A patient counted as having stable Graves' hyperthyroidism if no progression to ophthalmopathy occurred over 18 months of follow-up. Hyperthyroidism patients were newly diagnosed, with disease duration under 2 months, and aged 18 to 65 years. The study excluded patients with uncontrolled infections, other autoimmune diseases, pregnancy or lactation. Diagnoses relied on clinical symptoms, serum thyroxine and TRAb, thyroid ultrasound and orbital computed tomography. A first-round RT-PCR of the TCR CDR3 used the HTBI primer set with the Qiagen OneStep RT-PCR kit. Most expanded thyroid clonotypes (frequency above 0.001) were also detected in blood, suggesting blood repertoires may reflect thyroid immune responses. Ophthalmopathy was separated from stable hyperthyroidism by a 13 V-J signature model, with around 88% sensitivity and roughly 84% specificity obtained in cross-validation and 80%/75% obtained in testing. In validation, the model predicted progression to ophthalmopathy with approximately 71% sensitivity and 72% to 75% specificity, a median of around six months before onset. A discovery cohort of about 95 patients, roughly 43 with Graves' ophthalmopathy and fewer than 65 with stable Graves' hyperthyroidism, was used to find distinguishing TCR V-J signatures. Prospective prediction of ophthalmopathy was tested in an independent validation cohort consisting of under 20 hyperthyroidism patients and around 17 patients who later progressed to ophthalmopathy. The approximately 90 discovery patients were divided at random into training and test sets in a 7:3 ratio. In about six Graves' hyperthyroidism patients, the study also compared T-cell repertoires from thyroid tissue with T-cell repertoires from blood. Once sampling was done, hyperthyroidism patients were given methimazole at a starting dose of 30 mg daily, whereas ophthalmopathy patients were given high-dose intravenous methylprednisolone. Libraries were constructed in a second round of multiplex PCR, after which size selection and purification were carried out. Sequencing of the libraries was done on an Illumina HiSeq2000 using paired-end 100 bp reads. Raw data were processed with SOAPnuke, discarding reads with adapters, uncalled bases, mean Phred below 15, or no exact constant-primer or identifier match. COPE v1.2.5 was used to merge the high-quality paired reads, and each unique nucleotide sequence was defined as a clonotype. MiTCR v1.1 was used to align clonotypes to the IMGT TRBV, TRBD and TRBJ reference segments. The analysis included only V-J combinations with a frequency above 0.0001, which together covered 99% to 99.2% of the repertoires. A TCS score was defined as the ratio of F50 (clonal expansion) to E x V (chaos), with BLOSUM62-based TCRdist applied between CDR3 peptides within each V-J. Welch's t-statistics and random forest reduced 500 to 550 V-J features to 10 to 15, which were used in a naive Bayes classifier (R e1071). No statistical method was used to set the sample size in advance, and investigators knew the group allocation. The paper reports TCR Vbeta CDR3 sequencing of some 140 peripheral blood samples: under 45 ophthalmopathy, fewer than 80 hyperthyroidism and approximately 17 progressor patients.

Material: peripheral blood mononuclear cells (PBMCs), obtained at new diagnosis, from a patient treated with antithyroid drugs. The rearranged segments are TRBV5-1 and TRBJ1-3; confidence is insufficient to name the D gene. This clonotype originated in a young woman with Graves disease. Donor details come from another sample of the same person, matched by shared clones. The nucleotides are TGCGCCAGCAGCTTGGGGACTGCCGTCTCTGGAAACACCATATATTTT. Its translation reads: CASSLGTAVSGNTIYF.